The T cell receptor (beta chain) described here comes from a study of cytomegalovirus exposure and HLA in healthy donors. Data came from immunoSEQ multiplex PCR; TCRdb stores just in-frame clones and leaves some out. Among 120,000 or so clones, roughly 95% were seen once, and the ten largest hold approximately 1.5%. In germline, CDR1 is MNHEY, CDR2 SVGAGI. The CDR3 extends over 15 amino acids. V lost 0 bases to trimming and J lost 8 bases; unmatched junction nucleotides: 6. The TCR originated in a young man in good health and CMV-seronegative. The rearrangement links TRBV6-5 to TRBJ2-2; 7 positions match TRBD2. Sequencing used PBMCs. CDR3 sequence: CASSYSRGSAGELFF. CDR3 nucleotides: TGTGCCAGCAGTTACTCGCGCGGGAGCGCAGGGGAGCTGTTTTTT.